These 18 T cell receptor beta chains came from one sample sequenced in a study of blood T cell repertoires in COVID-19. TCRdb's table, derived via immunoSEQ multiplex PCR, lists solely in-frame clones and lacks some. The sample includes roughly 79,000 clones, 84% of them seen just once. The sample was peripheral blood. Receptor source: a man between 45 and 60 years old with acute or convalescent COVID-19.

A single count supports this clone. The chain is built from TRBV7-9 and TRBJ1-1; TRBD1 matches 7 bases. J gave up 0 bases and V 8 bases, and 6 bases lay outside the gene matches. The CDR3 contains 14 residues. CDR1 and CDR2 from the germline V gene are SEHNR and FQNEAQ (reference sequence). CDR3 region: CASGTVFLNTEAFF. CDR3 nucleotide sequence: TGTGCCAGCGGGACAGTATTTCTGAACACTGAAGCTTTCTTT.

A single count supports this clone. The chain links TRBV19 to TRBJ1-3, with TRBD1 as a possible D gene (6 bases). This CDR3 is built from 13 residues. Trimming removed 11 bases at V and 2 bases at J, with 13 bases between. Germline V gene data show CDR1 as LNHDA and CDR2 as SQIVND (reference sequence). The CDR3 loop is CAAGDLTGNTIYF. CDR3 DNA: TGTGCCGCAGGGGATTTAACTGGAAACACCATATATTTT. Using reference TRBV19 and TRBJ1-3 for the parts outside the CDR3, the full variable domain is DGGITQSPKYLFRKEGQNVTLSCEQNLNHDAMYWYRQDPGQGLRLIYYSQIVNDFQKGDIAEGYSVSREKKESFPLTVTSAQKNPTAFYLCAAGDLTGNTIYFGEGSWLTVV.

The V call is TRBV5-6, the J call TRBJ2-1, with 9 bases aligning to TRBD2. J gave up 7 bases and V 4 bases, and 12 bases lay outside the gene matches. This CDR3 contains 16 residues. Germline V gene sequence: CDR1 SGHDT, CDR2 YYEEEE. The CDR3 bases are TGTGCCAGCAGCCCCCTTGCGGGAGGGTGGGTTAATGAGCAGTTCTTC. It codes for CASSPLAGGWVNEQFF.

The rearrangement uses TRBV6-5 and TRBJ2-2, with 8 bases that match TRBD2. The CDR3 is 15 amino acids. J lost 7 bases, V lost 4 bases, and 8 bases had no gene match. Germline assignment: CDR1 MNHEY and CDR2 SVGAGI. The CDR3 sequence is CASSLTGRGFGELFF. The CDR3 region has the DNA TGTGCCAGCAGTTTAACCGGGAGGGGTTTCGGGGAGCTGTTTTTT.

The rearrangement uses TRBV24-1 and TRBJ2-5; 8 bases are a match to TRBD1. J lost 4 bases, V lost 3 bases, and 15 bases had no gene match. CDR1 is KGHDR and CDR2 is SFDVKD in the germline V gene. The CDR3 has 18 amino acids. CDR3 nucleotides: TGTGCCACCAGTGATCCCCTTAAAGACAGGGGAGGAGGAGAGACCCAGTACTTC. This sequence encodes CATSDPLKDRGGGETQYF.

DNA for the CDR3: TGTGCCAGCCATACAGGGGTTAGCAATCAGCCCCAGCATTTT. Translation gives CASHTGVSNQPQHF. The V call is TRBV28, the J call TRBJ1-5; 7 nucleotides agree with TRBD1. The V gene end was trimmed by 8 bases and the J gene end by 0 bases; junction bases not matched to a gene: 4. The CDR3 length is 14 residues. The V gene's germline CDR1 is MDHEN and CDR2 SYDVKM.

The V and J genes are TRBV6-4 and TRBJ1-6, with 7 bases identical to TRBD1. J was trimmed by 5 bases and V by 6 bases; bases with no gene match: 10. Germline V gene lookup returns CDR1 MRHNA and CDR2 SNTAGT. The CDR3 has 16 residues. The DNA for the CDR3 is TGTGCCAGCAGGACCAGTAGGGACAGCCATAATTCACCCCTCCACTTT. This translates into CASRTSRDSHNSPLHF.

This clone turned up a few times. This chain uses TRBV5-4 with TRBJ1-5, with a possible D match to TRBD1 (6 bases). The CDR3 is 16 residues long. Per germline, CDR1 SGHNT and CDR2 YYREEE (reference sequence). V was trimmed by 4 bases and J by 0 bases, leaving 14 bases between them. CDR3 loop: CASSGYRVPSNQPQHF. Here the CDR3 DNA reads TGTGCCAGCAGCGGATACAGGGTCCCTAGCAATCAGCCCCAGCATTTT.

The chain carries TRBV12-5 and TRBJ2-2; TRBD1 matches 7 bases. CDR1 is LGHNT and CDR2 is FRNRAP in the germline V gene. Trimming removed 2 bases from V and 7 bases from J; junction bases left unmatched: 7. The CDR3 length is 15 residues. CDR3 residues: CASGLPTGAIGELFF. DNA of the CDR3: TGTGCTAGTGGTTTGCCAACAGGGGCAATCGGGGAGCTGTTTTTT.

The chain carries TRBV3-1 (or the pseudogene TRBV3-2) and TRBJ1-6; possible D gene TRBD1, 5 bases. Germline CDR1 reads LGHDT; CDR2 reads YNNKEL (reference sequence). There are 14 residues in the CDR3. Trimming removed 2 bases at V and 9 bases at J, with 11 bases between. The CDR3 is CASSQQGGRSPLHF. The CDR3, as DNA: TGTGCCAGCAGCCAACAGGGAGGACGTTCACCCCTCCACTTT.

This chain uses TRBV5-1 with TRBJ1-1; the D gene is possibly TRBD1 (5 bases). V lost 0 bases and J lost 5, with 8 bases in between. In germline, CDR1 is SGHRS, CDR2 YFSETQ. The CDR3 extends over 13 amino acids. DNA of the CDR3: TGCGCCAGCAGCTTGGACGGGGGGACTGAAGCTTTCTTT. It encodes CASSLDGGTEAFF.

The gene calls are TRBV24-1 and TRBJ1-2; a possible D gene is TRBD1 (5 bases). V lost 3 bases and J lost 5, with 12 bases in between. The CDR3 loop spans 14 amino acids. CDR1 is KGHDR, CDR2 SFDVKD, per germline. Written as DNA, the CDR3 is TGTGCCACCAGTGATGGGGGGGTAGGTTATGGCTACACCTTC. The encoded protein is CATSDGGVGYGYTF.

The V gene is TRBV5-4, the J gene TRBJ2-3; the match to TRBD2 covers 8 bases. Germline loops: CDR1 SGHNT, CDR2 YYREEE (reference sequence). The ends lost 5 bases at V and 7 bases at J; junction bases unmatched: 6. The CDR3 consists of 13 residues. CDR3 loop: CASRRGGSNTQYF. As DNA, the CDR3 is TGTGCCAGCAGACGGGGGGGATCAAATACGCAGTATTTT.

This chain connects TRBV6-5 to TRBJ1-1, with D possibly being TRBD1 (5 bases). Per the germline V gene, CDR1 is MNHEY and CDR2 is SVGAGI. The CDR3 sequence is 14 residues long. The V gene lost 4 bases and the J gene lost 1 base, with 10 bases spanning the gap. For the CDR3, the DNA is TGTGCCAGCAGTTCCCCGGGGGGGAACACTGAAGCTTTCTTT. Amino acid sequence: CASSSPGGNTEAFF.

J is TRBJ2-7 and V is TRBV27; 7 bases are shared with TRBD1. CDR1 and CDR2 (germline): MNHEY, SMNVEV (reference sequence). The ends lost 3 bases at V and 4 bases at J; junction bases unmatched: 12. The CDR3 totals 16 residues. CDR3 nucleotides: TGTGCCAGCAGTTTCGACAGGGCCCTGCCGGTATACGAGCAGTACTTC. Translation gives CASSFDRALPVYEQYF.

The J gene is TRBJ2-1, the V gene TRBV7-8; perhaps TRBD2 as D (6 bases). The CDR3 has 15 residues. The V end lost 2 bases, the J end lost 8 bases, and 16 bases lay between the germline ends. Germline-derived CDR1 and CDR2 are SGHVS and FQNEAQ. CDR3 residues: CASSLTASRRDEQFF. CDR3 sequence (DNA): TGTGCCAGCAGCTTAACTGCAAGCCGGAGGGATGAGCAGTTCTTC.

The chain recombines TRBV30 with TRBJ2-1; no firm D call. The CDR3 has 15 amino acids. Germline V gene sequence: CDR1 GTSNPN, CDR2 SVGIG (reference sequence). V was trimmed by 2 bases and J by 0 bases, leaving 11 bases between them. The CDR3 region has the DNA TGTGCCTGGAGTCCACCTTCGAGCTCCTACAATGAGCAGTTCTTC. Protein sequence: CAWSPPSSSYNEQFF.

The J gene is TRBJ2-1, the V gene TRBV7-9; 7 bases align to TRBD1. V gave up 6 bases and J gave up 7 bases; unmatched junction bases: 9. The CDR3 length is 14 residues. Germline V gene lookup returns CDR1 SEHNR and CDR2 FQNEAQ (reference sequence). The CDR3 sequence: CASSWDRGGNEQFF. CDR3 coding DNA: TGTGCCAGCAGTTGGGACAGAGGCGGGAATGAGCAGTTCTTC.